What follows describes a single T cell receptor (beta chain). The antigen remains unidentified. The CDR3 loop spans 15 amino acids. V dropped 5 bases and J dropped 6 bases, with 16 bases sitting between them. The germline CDR1 and CDR2 sequences are SGHVS and FQNEAQ. These data originate in a study of cytomegalovirus exposure and HLA in healthy donors. Study conclusions and caveats: Later genetic work tied a missense DCLRE1C variant to beta-chain V and J trimming.

The PCR employed 60 Vbeta primers together with 13 Jbeta primers. TCRdb's table, derived via immunoSEQ multiplex PCR, lists solely in-frame clones and lacks some. The profile shows roughly 130,000 clones, around 75% of them singletons. The TCR comes from a female donor in good health and CMV-seronegative. Source material: PBMCs. The rearrangement joins TRBV7-8 to TRBJ2-2, with D possibly being TRBD1 (5 bases). The CDR3 region has the DNA TGTGCCAGCAGCCCAGGGTTTGGGGTTCCCGGGGAGCTGTTTTTT. Its protein product is CASSPGFGVPGELFF.